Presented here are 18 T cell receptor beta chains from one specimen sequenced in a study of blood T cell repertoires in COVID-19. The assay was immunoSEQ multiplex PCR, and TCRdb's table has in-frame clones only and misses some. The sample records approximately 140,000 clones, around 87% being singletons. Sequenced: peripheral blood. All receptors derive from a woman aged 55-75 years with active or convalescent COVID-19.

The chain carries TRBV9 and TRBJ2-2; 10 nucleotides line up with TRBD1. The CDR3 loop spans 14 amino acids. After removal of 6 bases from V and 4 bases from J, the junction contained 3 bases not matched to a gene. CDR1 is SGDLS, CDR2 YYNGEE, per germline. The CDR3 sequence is CASTRTGGTGELFF. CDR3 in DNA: TGTGCCAGCACCCGGACAGGGGGCACCGGGGAGCTGTTTTTT.

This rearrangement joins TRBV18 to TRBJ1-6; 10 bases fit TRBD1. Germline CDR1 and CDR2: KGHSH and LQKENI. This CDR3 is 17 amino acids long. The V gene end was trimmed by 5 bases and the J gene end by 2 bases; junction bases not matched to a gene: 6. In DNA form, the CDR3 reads TGTGCCAGCTCAACTCCGGGACAGGGGACCTATAATTCACCCCTCCACTTT. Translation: CASSTPGQGTYNSPLHF.

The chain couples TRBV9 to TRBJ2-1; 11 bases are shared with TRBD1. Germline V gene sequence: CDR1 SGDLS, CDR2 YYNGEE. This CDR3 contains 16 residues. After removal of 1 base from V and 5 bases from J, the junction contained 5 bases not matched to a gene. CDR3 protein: CASSVSRDRGNNEQFF. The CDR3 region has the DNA TGTGCCAGCAGCGTAAGCCGGGACAGGGGGAACAATGAGCAGTTCTTC.

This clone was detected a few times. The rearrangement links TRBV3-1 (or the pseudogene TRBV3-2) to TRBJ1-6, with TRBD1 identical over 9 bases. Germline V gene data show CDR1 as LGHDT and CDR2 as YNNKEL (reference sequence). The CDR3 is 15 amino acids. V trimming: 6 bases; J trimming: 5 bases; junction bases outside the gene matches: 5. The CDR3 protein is CASRHRDRDNSPLHF. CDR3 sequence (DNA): TGTGCCAGCAGGCACCGGGACAGGGATAATTCACCCCTCCACTTT.

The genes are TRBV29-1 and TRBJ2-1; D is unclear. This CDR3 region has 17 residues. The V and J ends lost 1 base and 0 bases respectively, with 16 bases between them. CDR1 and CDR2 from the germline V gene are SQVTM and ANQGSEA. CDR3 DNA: TGCAGCGTTGAAGGTTGGGCAGGTTCATACTCCTACAATGAGCAGTTCTTC. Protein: CSVEGWAGSYSYNEQFF.

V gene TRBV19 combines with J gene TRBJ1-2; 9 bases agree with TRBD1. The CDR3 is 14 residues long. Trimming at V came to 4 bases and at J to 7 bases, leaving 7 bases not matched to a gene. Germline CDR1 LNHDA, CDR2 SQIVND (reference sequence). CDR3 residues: CASSSRDRVSGYTF. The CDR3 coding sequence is TGTGCCAGTAGTAGCCGGGACAGGGTGAGTGGCTACACCTTC.

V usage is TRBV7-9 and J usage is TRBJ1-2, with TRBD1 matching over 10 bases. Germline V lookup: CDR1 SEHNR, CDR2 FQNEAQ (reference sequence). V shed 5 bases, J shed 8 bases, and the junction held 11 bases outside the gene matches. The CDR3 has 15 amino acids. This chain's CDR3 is CASSLTGDRGGGYTF. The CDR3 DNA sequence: TGTGCCAGCAGCCTTACGGGGGACAGGGGTGGCGGCTACACCTTC.

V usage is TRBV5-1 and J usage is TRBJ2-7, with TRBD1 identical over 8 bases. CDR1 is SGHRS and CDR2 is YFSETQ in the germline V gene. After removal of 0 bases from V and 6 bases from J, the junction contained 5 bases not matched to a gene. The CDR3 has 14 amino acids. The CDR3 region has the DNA TGCGCCAGCAGCTTGGGACATGGACAGGGCGAGCAGTACTTC. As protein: CASSLGHGQGEQYF. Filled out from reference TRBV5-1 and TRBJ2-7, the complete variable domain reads KAGVTQTPRYLIKTRGQQVTLSCSPISGHRSVSWYQQTPGQGLQFLFEYFSETQRNKGNFPGRFSGRQFSNSRSEMNVSTLELGDSALYLCASSLGHGQGEQYFGPGTRLTVT.

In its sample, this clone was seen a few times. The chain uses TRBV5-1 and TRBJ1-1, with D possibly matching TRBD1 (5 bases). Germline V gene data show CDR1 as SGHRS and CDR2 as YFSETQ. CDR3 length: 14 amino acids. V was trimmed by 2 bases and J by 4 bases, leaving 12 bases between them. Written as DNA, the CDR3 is TGCGCCAGCAGCTTTAGGGACGGGGGCACTGAAGCTTTCTTT. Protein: CASSFRDGGTEAFF.

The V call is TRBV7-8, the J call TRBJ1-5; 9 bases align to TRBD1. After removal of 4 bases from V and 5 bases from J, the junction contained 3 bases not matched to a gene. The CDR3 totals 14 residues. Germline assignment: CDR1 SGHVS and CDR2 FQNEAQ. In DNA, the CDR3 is TGTGCCAGCAGCTCGGGACAGGGCGATCAGCCCCAGCATTTT. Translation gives CASSSGQGDQPQHF. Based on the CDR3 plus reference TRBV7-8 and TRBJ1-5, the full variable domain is GAGVSQSPRYKVAKRGQDVALRCDPISGHVSLFWYQQALGQGPEFLTYFQNEAQLDKSGLPSDRFFAERPEGSVSTLKIQRTQQEDSAVYLCASSSGQGDQPQHFGDGTRLSIL.

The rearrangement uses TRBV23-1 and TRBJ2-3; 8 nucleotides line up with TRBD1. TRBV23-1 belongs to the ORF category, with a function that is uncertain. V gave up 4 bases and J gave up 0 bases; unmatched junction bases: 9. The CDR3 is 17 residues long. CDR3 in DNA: TGCGCCAGCAGTCCTCTAAATGGACAGGGAAGCACAGATACGCAGTATTTT. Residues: CASSPLNGQGSTDTQYF.

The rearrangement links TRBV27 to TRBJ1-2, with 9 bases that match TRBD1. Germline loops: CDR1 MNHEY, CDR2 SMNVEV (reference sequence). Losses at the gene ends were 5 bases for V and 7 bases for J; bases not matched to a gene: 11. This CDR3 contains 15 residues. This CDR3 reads CASSASRQGGSGYTF. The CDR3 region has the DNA TGTGCCAGCAGTGCCTCCCGACAGGGGGGTAGTGGCTACACCTTC.

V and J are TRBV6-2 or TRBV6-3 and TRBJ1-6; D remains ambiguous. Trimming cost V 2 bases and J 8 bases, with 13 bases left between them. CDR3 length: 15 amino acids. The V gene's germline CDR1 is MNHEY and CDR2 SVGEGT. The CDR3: CASSYGLLGDSPLHF. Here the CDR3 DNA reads TGTGCCAGCAGTTACGGCTTACTGGGAGATTCACCCCTCCACTTT.

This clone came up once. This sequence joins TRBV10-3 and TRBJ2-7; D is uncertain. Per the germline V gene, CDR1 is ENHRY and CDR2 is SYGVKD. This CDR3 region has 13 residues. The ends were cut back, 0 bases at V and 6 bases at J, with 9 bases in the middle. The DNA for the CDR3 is TGTGCCATCAGTGAGTCGTCTTCGGGCGAGCAGTACTTC. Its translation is CAISESSSGEQYF.

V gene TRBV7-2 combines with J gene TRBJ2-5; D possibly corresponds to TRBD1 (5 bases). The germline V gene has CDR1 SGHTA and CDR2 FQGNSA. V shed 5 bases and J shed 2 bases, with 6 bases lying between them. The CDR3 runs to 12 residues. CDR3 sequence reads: CASSRTQETQYF. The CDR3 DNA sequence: TGTGCCAGCAGCCGGACACAAGAGACCCAGTACTTC.

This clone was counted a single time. The CDR3 spells CASSLAGMNTEAFF. DNA of the CDR3: TGTGCCAGCAGCTTGGCCGGGATGAACACTGAAGCTTTCTTT. The chain couples TRBV5-4 to TRBJ1-1; D is uncertain. CDR1 and CDR2 (germline): SGHNT, YYREEE (reference sequence). V lost 0 bases and J 0 bases, leaving 6 bases between the germline ends. The length of the CDR3 is 14 residues.

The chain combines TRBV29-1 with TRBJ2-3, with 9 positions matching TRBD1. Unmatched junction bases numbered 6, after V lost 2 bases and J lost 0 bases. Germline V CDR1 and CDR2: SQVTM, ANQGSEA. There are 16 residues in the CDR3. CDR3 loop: CSVETGQGPSTDTQYF. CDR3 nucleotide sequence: TGCAGCGTTGAAACGGGACAGGGCCCTAGCACAGATACGCAGTATTTT.

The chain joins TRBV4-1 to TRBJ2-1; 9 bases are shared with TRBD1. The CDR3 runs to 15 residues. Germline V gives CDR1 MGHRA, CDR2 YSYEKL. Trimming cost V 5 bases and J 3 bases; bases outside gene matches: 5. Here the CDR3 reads CASSKRDRDYNEQFF. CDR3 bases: TGCGCCAGCAGCAAGAGGGACAGGGACTACAATGAGCAGTTCTTC.